This TCR beta chain was obtained from a study of CD8+ T cells in alopecia areata. About the research overall: Dosing spanned 6 to 18 months on tofacitinib, then 6 months off drug.

The sequencing template was cDNA reverse transcribed from extracted RNA. The data were produced by immunoSEQ multiplex PCR, yet TCRdb's version contains in-frame clones alone and is incomplete. This table holds some 150,000 clones, roughly nine tenths found once. The CDR3 runs to 11 residues. Trimming left V 2 bases short and J 8 bases short, with 9 bases between. Germline V gives CDR1 SQVTM, CDR2 ANQGSEA. Indicated treatment: oral pan-JAK inhibitor, 5-10 mg twice daily. The researchers isolated CD4+ and CD8+ T cells from PBMCs by sorting. The sequencing used CD8+ T cells sorted from blood, collected at week 4, from a patient treated with tofacitinib. The chain recombines TRBV29-1 with TRBJ1-2; no clear D. The source is a human donor with alopecia areata. This CDR3 is CSVETLYGYTF. CDR3 DNA: TGCAGCGTTGAAACGTTATACGGCTACACCTTC.